These 30 T cell receptor beta chains share one sample of origin, sequenced in a study of neoadjuvant anti-PD-1 for oral cavity cancer. The method was immunoSEQ multiplex PCR; TCRdb's version includes in-frame clones alone and lacks a portion of them. The table includes around 31,000 clones, around 87% detected once. The sample here was PBMCs, taken before nivolumab (anti-PD-1) treatment. The origin of the receptors is a person aged 40-85 years with oral cavity squamous cell carcinoma.

In this sample, this clone turned up a few times. The CDR3 DNA is TGTGCCATCAGTCGAGGGCCCTCGGGGTCCTATAATTCACCCCTCCACTTT. It is translated as CAISRGPSGSYNSPLHF. The V gene is TRBV10-3, the J gene TRBJ1-6, with D unresolved. The CDR3 has 17 residues. From germline, CDR1 is ENHRY and CDR2 SYGVKD. Trimming left V 5 bases short and J 1 base short, with 15 bases between.

The chain is built from TRBV27 and TRBJ1-5, with D perhaps TRBD1 (5 bases). Per the germline V gene, CDR1 is MNHEY and CDR2 is SMNVEV (reference sequence). The CDR3 covers 15 residues. The V end lost 2 bases, the J end lost 1 base, and 9 bases lay between the germline ends. CDR3 region: CASSLGQGSNQPQHF. The DNA of the CDR3 is TGTGCCAGCAGTTTAGGGCAGGGAAGCAATCAGCCCCAGCATTTT.

The chain recombines TRBV18 with TRBJ1-2; no firm D call. Trimming cost V 0 bases and J 4 bases, with 12 bases left between them. The CDR3 runs 15 residues. Germline CDR1 and CDR2: KGHSH and LQKENI. The CDR3 loop reads CASSPPSQVLYGYTF. Written as DNA, the CDR3 is TGTGCCAGCTCACCACCTAGCCAGGTACTCTATGGCTACACCTTC.

This clone was counted only a few times. The V gene is TRBV28, the J gene TRBJ2-7, with D possibly TRBD1 on 5 matching bases. The CDR3 extends over 14 amino acids. V lost 6 bases and J 4 bases, leaving 16 bases between the germline ends. CDR1 and CDR2 from the germline V gene are MDHEN and SYDVKM. Here the CDR3 reads CASSRTTDSYEQYF. CDR3 in DNA: TGTGCCAGCAGCCGAACGACAGATTCATACGAGCAGTACTTC.

This rearrangement joins TRBV19 to TRBJ2-2, with TRBD2 matching over 8 bases. The CDR3 spans 15 residues. CDR1 is LNHDA, CDR2 SQIVND, per germline (reference sequence). The V gene end was trimmed by 4 bases and the J gene end by 0 bases; junction bases not matched to a gene: 1. CDR3 sequence (DNA): TGTGCCAGTAGTAAGCGGGGGACGAACACCGGGGAGCTGTTTTTT. Its protein product is CASSKRGTNTGELFF.

The genes are TRBV5-1 and TRBJ2-4; D gene unclear. The CDR3 has 15 amino acids. The germline V gene encodes CDR1 SGHRS and CDR2 YFSETQ. The V end was cut by 0 bases, the J end by 1 base, with 8 bases between. CDR3 sequence (DNA): TGCGCCAGCAGCTTGGCGGCTGATGCCAAAAACATTCAGTACTTC. Protein: CASSLAADAKNIQYF.

The chain couples TRBV19 to TRBJ1-2, with 9 positions matching TRBD1. The CDR3 is made up of 13 amino acids. V lost 5 bases, J lost 8 bases, and 6 bases stayed unmatched. The V gene's germline CDR1 is LNHDA and CDR2 SQIVND (reference sequence). Here the CDR3 reads CASSDTGGRGYTF. DNA for the CDR3: TGTGCCAGTAGTGACACAGGGGGCAGGGGCTACACCTTC.

V usage is TRBV4-1 and J usage is TRBJ2-5; no reliable D call. Per the germline V gene, CDR1 is MGHRA and CDR2 is YSYEKL. Trimming removed 1 base from V and 4 bases from J, with 7 bases in between. The CDR3 spans 13 residues. CDR3 in amino acids: CASSQGILETQYF. CDR3 nucleotides: TGCGCCAGCAGCCAAGGCATTTTAGAGACCCAGTACTTC.

This clone has a single count. The chain has TRBV11-2 and TRBJ2-1, with D perhaps TRBD2 (5 bases). V was trimmed by 3 bases and J by 4 bases, leaving 10 bases between them. The CDR3 has 14 amino acids. Germline V gives CDR1 SGHAT, CDR2 FQNNGV. The CDR3 sequence is CASSLSGRYNEQFF. The DNA of the CDR3 is TGTGCCAGCAGCTTGAGCGGACGGTACAATGAGCAGTTCTTC.

The chain has TRBV7-2 and TRBJ2-7; D possibly uses TRBD1 or TRBD2 (6 bases each). V lost 1 base to trimming and J lost 4 bases, with 14 bases between them. The CDR3 spans 15 residues. Germline values: CDR1 SGHTA, CDR2 FQGNSA. CDR3 nucleotides: TGTGCCAGCAGCTTAGTAGGGGGGCGCCTGTACGAGCAGTACTTC. This encodes CASSLVGGRLYEQYF. Using reference TRBV7-2 and TRBJ2-7 for the parts outside the CDR3, the full variable domain is GAGVSQSPSNKVTEKGKDVELRCDPISGHTALYWYRQSLGQGLEFLIYFQGNSAPDKSGLPSDRFSAERTGGSVSTLTIQRTQQEDSAVYLCASSLVGGRLYEQYFGPGTRLTVT.

The genes are TRBV6-5 and TRBJ2-7; the D gene could be TRBD1 or TRBD2 (6 bases each). There are 14 residues in the CDR3. V lost 5 bases and J lost 7, with 18 bases in between. Germline values: CDR1 MNHEY, CDR2 SVGAGI. As DNA, the CDR3 is TGTGCCAGCAGTCTTAGGGGGGACCTAGCGGAGCAGTACTTC. Amino acids: CASSLRGDLAEQYF.

This clone has only a few counts. The gene calls are TRBV18 and TRBJ1-4, with 8 bases lining up with TRBD1. Per the germline V gene, CDR1 is KGHSH and CDR2 is LQKENI. J lost 5 bases, V lost 3 bases, and 5 bases had no gene match. The CDR3 has 15 residues. The CDR3 nucleotides are TGTGCCAGCTCACCGATGACAGGGGACAATGAAAAACTGTTTTTT. Protein product: CASSPMTGDNEKLFF.

This sequence joins TRBV4-3 and TRBJ2-1; TRBD2 matches 7 bases. CDR1 is LGHNA, CDR2 YSLEER, per germline. There are 15 residues in the CDR3. Unmatched junction bases numbered 6, after V lost 0 bases and J lost 7 bases. DNA for the CDR3: TGCGCCAGCAGCCAAGATATAACTAGCGAGAATGAGCAGTTCTTC. As protein: CASSQDITSENEQFF.

Of note for this clone: Its ends do not fully match the called genes, so a read error is possible. The same CDR3 is also encoded by other DNA sequences in this sample. The rearrangement links TRBV29-1 to TRBJ2-5; a weak D match, TRBD1 (6 bases). Germline V gene lookup returns CDR1 SQVTM and CDR2 ANQGSEA. There are 13 residues in the CDR3. CDR3 region: CSVEVTGQETQYF. CDR3 nucleotide sequence: TGCAGCGTAGAAGTGACAGGACAAGAGACCCAGTACTTC.

The V and J genes are TRBV2 and TRBJ2-5, with 9 bases aligning to TRBD1. V shed 5 bases, J shed 2 bases, and the junction held 9 bases outside the gene matches. Germline V gene data show CDR1 as SNHLY and CDR2 as FYNNEI. The CDR3 has 16 amino acids. As DNA, the CDR3 is TGTGCCAGCAGTCCCCCAGGGACAGGGCCTCAAGAGACCCAGTACTTC. As protein: CASSPPGTGPQETQYF.

V gene TRBV11-2 combines with J gene TRBJ2-3; a weak D match, TRBD2 (6 bases). The V and J ends lost 3 bases and 0 bases respectively, with 10 bases between them. The CDR3 length is 15 residues. Per germline, CDR1 SGHAT and CDR2 FQNNGV. This CDR3 reads CASSFTRGSTDTQYF. The CDR3 nucleotides are TGTGCCAGCAGCTTCACGCGGGGTAGCACAGATACGCAGTATTTT.

The chain carries TRBV5-4 and TRBJ2-1; D may correspond to TRBD1 or TRBD2 (5 bases each). The CDR3 is made up of 16 amino acids. Trimming shortened V by 0 bases and J by 4 bases, and 14 bases separated the two germline ends. The germline CDR1 and CDR2 sequences are SGHNT and YYREEE (reference sequence). The CDR3 sequence is CASSLGPGDQYNEQFF. The CDR3 nucleotides are TGTGCCAGCAGCTTGGGACCCGGGGACCAATACAATGAGCAGTTCTTC.

The V gene is TRBV15, the J gene TRBJ1-4; 7 bases agree with TRBD1. The V segment lost 0 bases and the J segment 6 bases; nucleotides outside the gene matches: 7. The CDR3 is made up of 16 amino acids. Germline CDR1 and CDR2: LNHNV and YYDKDF (reference sequence). Here the CDR3 reads CATSRDRGGGDEKLFF. The CDR3 DNA reads TGTGCCACCAGCAGAGATAGAGGAGGGGGCGATGAAAAACTGTTTTTT.

The rearrangement links TRBV5-6 to TRBJ1-5; D gene unclear. V shed 4 bases and J shed 0 bases, with 14 bases lying between them. The CDR3 is 16 amino acids. CDR1 and CDR2 (germline): SGHDT, YYEEEE. CDR3 in amino acids: CASSMEVIYSNQPQHF. CDR3 DNA sequence: TGTGCCAGCAGCATGGAAGTCATATATAGCAATCAGCCCCAGCATTTT.

The V call is TRBV2, the J call TRBJ2-7; D uncertain. V lost 4 bases to trimming and J lost 3 bases, with 13 bases between them. The CDR3 has 14 residues. Germline V gene sequence: CDR1 SNHLY, CDR2 FYNNEI. The CDR3 DNA reads as TGTGCCAGCAGTGGATTACGTCGGAACTACGAGCAGTACTTC. Translation gives CASSGLRRNYEQYF.

The rearrangement joins TRBV6-5 to TRBJ1-2, with TRBD1 matching over 7 bases. CDR3 length: 14 residues. The trim removed 5 bases at V and 7 bases at J, leaving 10 bases unmatched. Germline V lookup: CDR1 MNHEY, CDR2 SVGAGI. The DNA for the CDR3 is TGTGCCAGCAGTCCCTGGGACAGCTCTTTTGGCTACACCTTC. Its protein product is CASSPWDSSFGYTF.

The chain links TRBV29-1 to TRBJ1-2; D possibly corresponds to TRBD1 (6 bases). CDR3 length equals 14 residues. V was shortened by 3 bases and J by 4 bases, with 15 bases between the two germline ends. Per the germline V gene, CDR1 is SQVTM and CDR2 is ANQGSEA. This chain's CDR3 is CSVDPGRGGYGYTF. The CDR3 DNA reads TGCAGCGTTGACCCGGGCAGGGGTGGCTATGGCTACACCTTC. The full variable domain, its missing parts supplied by reference TRBV29-1 and TRBJ1-2, is SAVISQKPSRDICQRGTSLTIQCQVDSQVTMMFWYRQQPGQSLTLIATANQGSEATYESGFVIDKFPISRPNLTFSTLTVSNMSPEDSSIYLCSVDPGRGGYGYTFGSGTRLTVV.

The chain recombines TRBV19 with TRBJ1-1, with D perhaps matching TRBD1 (6 bases). This CDR3 region has 14 residues. Germline V CDR1 and CDR2: LNHDA, SQIVND (reference sequence). V dropped 3 bases and J dropped 12 bases, with 20 bases sitting between them. This chain's CDR3 is CASSIGQSHSETFF. CDR3 DNA: TGTGCCAGTAGTATTGGACAGTCCCATTCGGAAACTTTCTTT.

The CDR3 protein is CASRLDRGGSLFF. CDR3 coding DNA: TGTGCCAGCAGGCTGGACAGGGGAGGATCATTGTTTTTT. The rearrangement links TRBV6-5 to TRBJ1-4, with TRBD1 identical over 9 bases. CDR3 length: 13 amino acids. CDR1 is MNHEY, CDR2 SVGAGI, per germline. Trimming took 6 bases from V and 15 from J; bases not matched to a gene: 11.

The chain carries TRBV9 and TRBJ2-2; no firm D call. V shed 3 bases and J shed 1 base, with 4 bases lying between them. Germline assignment: CDR1 SGDLS and CDR2 YYNGEE. The CDR3 loop spans 13 amino acids. The CDR3 coding sequence is TGTGCCAGCAGCGCAGGGAACACCGGGGAGCTGTTTTTT. Its translation is CASSAGNTGELFF.

The CDR3 nucleotides are TGTGCCAGCAGGGGGCAACCGTCGGGCAATCAGCCCCAGCATTTT. As protein: CASRGQPSGNQPQHF. The rearrangement joins TRBV6-1 to TRBJ1-5; D is perhaps TRBD1 (5 bases). The CDR3 covers 15 residues. The V gene's germline CDR1 is MNHNS and CDR2 SASEGT. The germline V and J ends were trimmed by 6 bases and 2 bases, with 14 bases remaining between them.

CDR3 DNA: TGTGCCAGTAGGACAGGGAGGATCTACGAGCAGTACTTC. Translating gives CASRTGRIYEQYF. V and J are TRBV6-1 and TRBJ2-7, with TRBD1 matching over 8 bases. This CDR3 is built from 13 residues. The germline V gene encodes CDR1 MNHNS and CDR2 SASEGT. The J segment lost 3 bases and the V segment lost 9 bases, leaving 7 bases of the junction unmatched.

The chain couples TRBV11-3 to TRBJ1-2, with D hard to call. This CDR3 comprises 11 residues. Germline CDR1 reads SGHNT; CDR2 reads YENEEA. Trimming pared 2 bases from V and 7 bases from J, leaving 5 bases between. The CDR3 spells CASSLSRGYTF. The CDR3 DNA sequence: TGTGCCAGCAGCTTATCACGTGGCTACACCTTC.

The rearrangement uses TRBV29-1 and TRBJ2-5; weak D call: TRBD1 (5 bases). The CDR3 is 13 residues long. The germline V gene encodes CDR1 SQVTM and CDR2 ANQGSEA. The germline V and J ends were trimmed by 7 bases and 1 base, with 13 bases remaining between them. The CDR3 loop is CSAQVGVQETQYF. The CDR3, as DNA: TGCAGCGCACAGGTTGGCGTCCAAGAGACCCAGTACTTC. Full variable domain (rest looked up from reference TRBV29-1 and TRBJ2-5): SAVISQKPSRDICQRGTSLTIQCQVDSQVTMMFWYRQQPGQSLTLIATANQGSEATYESGFVIDKFPISRPNLTFSTLTVSNMSPEDSSIYLCSAQVGVQETQYFGPGTRLLVL.

The rearrangement links TRBV28 to TRBJ1-2; 8 bases fit TRBD1. Germline CDR1 reads MDHEN; CDR2 reads SYDVKM. The CDR3 extends over 17 amino acids. Trimming at V came to 6 bases and at J to 7 bases, leaving 19 bases not matched to a gene. This CDR3 is CASRTGTGGGPEGGYTF. CDR3 DNA: TGTGCCAGCAGAACCGGGACAGGCGGGGGGCCAGAAGGTGGCTACACCTTC.